This T cell receptor (beta chain) was captured by sequencing in a study of cytomegalovirus exposure and HLA in healthy donors. Worth noting for this clone: Its antigen is unidentified.

PCR was performed using 60 Vbeta and 13 Jbeta primers. Sequenced by immunoSEQ multiplex PCR; TCRdb stores in-frame clones only, minus some. The table has some 200,000 clones, 65% to 90% seen once. Study-level points and caveats: In a later analysis, CMV-associated beta chains were mostly HLA-associated, it appeared.

The sequence came from a man aged 35-49 years in good health and CMV-seropositive. The specimen was PBMCs.

CDR3 nucleotides: TGTGCCAGTTGGACAGGGGCTGGTCAGTACTTC. Residues: CASWTGAGQYF. The chain uses TRBV19 and TRBJ2-4, with 9 bases matching TRBD1. Looked up from germline, CDR1 is LNHDA and CDR2 is SQIVND (reference sequence). This CDR3 contains 11 residues. Unmatched junction bases numbered 5, after V lost 8 bases and J lost 12 bases.